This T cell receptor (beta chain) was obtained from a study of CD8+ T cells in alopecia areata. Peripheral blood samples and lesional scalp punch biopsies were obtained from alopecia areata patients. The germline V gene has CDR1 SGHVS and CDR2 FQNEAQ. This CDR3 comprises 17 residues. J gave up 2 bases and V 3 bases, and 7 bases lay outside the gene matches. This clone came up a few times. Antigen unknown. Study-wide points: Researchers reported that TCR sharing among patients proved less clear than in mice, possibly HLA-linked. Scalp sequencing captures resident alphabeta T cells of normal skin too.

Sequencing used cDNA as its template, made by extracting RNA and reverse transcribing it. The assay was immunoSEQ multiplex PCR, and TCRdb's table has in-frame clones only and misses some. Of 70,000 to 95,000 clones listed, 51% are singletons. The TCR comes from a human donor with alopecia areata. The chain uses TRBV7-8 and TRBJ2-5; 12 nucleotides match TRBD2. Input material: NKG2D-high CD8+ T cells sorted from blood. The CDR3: CASSFRLAGEGQETQYF. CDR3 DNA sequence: TGTGCCAGCAGCTTTAGACTAGCGGGGGAGGGTCAAGAGACCCAGTACTTC.